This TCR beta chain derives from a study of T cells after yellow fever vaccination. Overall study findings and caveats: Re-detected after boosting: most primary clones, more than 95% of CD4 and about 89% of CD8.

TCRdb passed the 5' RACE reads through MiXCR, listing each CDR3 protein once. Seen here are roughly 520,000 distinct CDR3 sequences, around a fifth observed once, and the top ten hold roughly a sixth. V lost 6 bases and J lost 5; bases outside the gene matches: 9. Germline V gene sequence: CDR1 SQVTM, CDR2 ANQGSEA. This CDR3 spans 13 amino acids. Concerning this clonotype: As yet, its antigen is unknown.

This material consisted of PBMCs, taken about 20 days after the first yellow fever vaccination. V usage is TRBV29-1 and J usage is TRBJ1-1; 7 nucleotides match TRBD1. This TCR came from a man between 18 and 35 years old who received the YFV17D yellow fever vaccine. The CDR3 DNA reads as TGCAGCGTCTCCCAGGGGGGTTGGACTGAAGCTTTCTTT. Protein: CSVSQGGWTEAFF.